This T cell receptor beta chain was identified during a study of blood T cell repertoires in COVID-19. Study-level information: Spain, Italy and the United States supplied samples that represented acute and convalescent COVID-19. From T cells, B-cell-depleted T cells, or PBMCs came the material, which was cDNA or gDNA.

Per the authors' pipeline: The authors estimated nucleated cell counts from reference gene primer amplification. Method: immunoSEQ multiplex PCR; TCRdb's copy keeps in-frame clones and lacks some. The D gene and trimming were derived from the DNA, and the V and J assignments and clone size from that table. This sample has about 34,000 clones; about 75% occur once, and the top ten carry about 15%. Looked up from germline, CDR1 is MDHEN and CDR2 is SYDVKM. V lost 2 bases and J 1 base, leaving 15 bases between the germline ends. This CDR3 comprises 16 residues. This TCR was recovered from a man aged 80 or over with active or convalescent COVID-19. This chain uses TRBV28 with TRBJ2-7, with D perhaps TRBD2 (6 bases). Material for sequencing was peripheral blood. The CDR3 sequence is CASSLGGQVNSYEQYF. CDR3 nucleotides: TGTGCCAGCAGTTTAGGAGGGCAGGTGAATTCCTACGAGCAGTACTTC.